These 5 T cell receptor beta chains originate from one sample sequenced in a study of T cell changes during pregnancy in multiple sclerosis (dated by TCRdb to between 2018 and 2021). Libraries were made using the immunoSEQ multiplex PCR assay. Imported from immuneACCESS, the table was reduced by TCRdb to in-frame sequences with V and J called. These copies leave out some clones; in studies compared against another copy, an unresolved V gene accounts for under half, and the cause of the remainder is not known. The sample records roughly 31,000 clones, about 89% of which are singletons. The top ten constitute under 8% of the sample. Specimen: CD8+ T cells from peripheral blood mononuclear cells, collected before pregnancy. The receptors were gathered from a female donor with multiple sclerosis, enrolled in a pregnancy study.

The V and J genes are TRBV6-5 and TRBJ1-2, with a weak D call TRBD1 (5 bases). Germline V gives CDR1 MNHEY, CDR2 SVGAGI. Trimming left V 6 bases short and J 5 bases short, with 16 bases between. The CDR3 length is 14 residues. In DNA, the CDR3 is TGTGCCAGCAGACCCGTGGGGGGAGGTTATGGCTACACCTTC. Amino acids: CASRPVGGGYGYTF.

V gene TRBV28 combines with J gene TRBJ1-2, with D hard to call. This CDR3 is 11 amino acids long. Looked up from germline, CDR1 is MDHEN and CDR2 is SYDVKM. V dropped 8 bases and J dropped 3 bases, with 7 bases sitting between them. The CDR3 loop is CASLGDYGYTF. Written as DNA, the CDR3 is TGTGCCAGCTTGGGCGACTATGGCTACACCTTC.

The chain recombines TRBV7-9 with TRBJ2-2; D ambiguous. This CDR3 has 14 residues. The V end was cut by 5 bases, the J end by 3 bases, with 10 bases between. Germline V gene sequence: CDR1 SEHNR, CDR2 FQNEAQ (reference sequence). The CDR3 DNA is TGTGCCAGCAGCCCGGTTGTAGACACCGGGGAGCTGTTTTTT. This codes for CASSPVVDTGELFF.

This chain links TRBV21-1 with TRBJ2-3; TRBD2, the table's D call, was not compared with the DNA. TRBV21-1 is described as a pseudogene. The CDR3 totals 14 residues. CDR3: CASSKHTGKYTQYF. As DNA, the CDR3 is TGTGCCAGCAGCAAACACACGGGGAAATATACGCAGTATTTT.

The V and J genes are TRBV18 and TRBJ1-5, with D uncertain. The V end was cut by 2 bases, the J end by 0 bases, with 5 bases between. The CDR3 covers 14 residues. Germline CDR1 reads KGHSH; CDR2 reads LQKENI. The DNA for the CDR3 is TGTGCCAGCTCACCAGCGGATAGCAATCAGCCCCAGCATTTT. This translates into CASSPADSNQPQHF.